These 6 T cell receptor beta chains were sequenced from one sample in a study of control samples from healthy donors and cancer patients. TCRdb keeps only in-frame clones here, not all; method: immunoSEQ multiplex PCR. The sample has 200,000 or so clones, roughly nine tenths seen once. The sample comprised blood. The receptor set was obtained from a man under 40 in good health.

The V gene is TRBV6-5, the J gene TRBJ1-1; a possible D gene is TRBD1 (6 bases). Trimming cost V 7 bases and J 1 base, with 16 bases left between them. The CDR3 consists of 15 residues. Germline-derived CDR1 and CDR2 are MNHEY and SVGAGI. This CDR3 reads CASTKGPTGNTEAFF. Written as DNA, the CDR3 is TGTGCCAGCACCAAGGGTCCGACAGGGAACACTGAAGCTTTCTTT.

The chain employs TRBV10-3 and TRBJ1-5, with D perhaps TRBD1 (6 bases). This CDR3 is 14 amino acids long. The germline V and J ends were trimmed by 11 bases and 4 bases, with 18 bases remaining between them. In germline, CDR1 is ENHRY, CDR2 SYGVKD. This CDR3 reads CAASGTLNNQPQHF. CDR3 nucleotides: TGTGCCGCTTCCGGGACATTAAATAATCAGCCCCAGCATTTT.

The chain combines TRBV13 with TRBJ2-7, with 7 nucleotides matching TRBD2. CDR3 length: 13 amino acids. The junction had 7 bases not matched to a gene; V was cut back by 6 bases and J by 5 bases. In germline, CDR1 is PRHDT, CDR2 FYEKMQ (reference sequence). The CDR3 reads CASRGGRQNEQYF. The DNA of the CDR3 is TGTGCCAGCAGGGGGGGGAGGCAGAACGAGCAGTACTTC.

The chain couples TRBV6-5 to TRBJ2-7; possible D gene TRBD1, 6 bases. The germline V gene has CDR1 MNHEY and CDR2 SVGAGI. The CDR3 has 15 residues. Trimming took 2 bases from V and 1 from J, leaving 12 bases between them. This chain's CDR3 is CASSYVAGASYEQYF. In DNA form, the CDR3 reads TGTGCCAGCAGTTACGTGGCAGGGGCTTCCTACGAGCAGTACTTC.

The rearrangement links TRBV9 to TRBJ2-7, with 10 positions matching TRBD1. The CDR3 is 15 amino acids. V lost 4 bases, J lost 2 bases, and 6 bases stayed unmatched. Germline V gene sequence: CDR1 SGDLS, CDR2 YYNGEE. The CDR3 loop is CASSNPGTGAYEQYF. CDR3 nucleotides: TGTGCCAGCAGCAACCCCGGGACAGGGGCCTACGAGCAGTACTTC.

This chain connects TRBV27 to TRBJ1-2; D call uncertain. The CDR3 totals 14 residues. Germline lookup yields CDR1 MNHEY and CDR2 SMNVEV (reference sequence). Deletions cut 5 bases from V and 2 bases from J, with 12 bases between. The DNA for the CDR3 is TGTGCCAGCAGTCACGCTCAAGGGAACTATGGCTACACCTTC. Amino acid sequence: CASSHAQGNYGYTF.